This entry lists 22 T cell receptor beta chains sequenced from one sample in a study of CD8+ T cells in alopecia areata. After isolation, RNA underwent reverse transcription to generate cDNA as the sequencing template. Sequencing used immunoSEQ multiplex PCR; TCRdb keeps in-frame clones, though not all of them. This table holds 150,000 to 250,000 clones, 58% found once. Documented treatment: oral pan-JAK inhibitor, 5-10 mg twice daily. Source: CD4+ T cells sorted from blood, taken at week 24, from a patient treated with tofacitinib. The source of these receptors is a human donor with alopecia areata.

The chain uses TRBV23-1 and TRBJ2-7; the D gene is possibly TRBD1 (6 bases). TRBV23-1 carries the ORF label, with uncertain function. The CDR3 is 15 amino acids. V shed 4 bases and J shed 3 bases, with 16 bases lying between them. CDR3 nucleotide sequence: TGCGCCAGCAGTCTCAAGGATTCGGGACACTACGAGCAGTACTTC. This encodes CASSLKDSGHYEQYF.

CDR3: CSVETGGNTIYF. CDR3 sequence (DNA): TGCAGCGTTGAAACAGGCGGAAACACCATATATTTT. The chain uses TRBV29-1 and TRBJ1-3; D may be TRBD1 (5 bases). V shed 2 bases and J shed 4 bases, with 6 bases lying between them. This CDR3 has 12 amino acids. Germline CDR1 reads SQVTM; CDR2 reads ANQGSEA.

CDR3 amino acids: CASRLQGAYGYTF. As DNA, the CDR3 is TGTGCCAGCAGGCTGCAGGGGGCCTATGGCTACACCTTC. The gene calls are TRBV5-6 and TRBJ1-2, with 8 bases matching TRBD1. Per the germline V gene, CDR1 is SGHDT and CDR2 is YYEEEE. The junction had 4 bases not matched to a gene; V was cut back by 5 bases and J by 4 bases. There are 13 residues in the CDR3.

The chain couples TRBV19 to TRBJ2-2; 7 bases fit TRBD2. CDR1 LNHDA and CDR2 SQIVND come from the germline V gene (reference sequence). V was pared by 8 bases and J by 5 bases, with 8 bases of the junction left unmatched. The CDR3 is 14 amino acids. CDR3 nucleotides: TGTGCCAGTGAGCGGGGCGAGAGGACCGGGGAGCTGTTTTTT. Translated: CASERGERTGELFF.

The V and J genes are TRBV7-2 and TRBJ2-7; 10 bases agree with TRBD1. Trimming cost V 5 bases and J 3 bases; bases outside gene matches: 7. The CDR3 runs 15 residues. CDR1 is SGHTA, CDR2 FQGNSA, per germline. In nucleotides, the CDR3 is TGTGCCAGCAGCCAGAGGACAGGGGGAAACTACGAGCAGTACTTC. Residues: CASSQRTGGNYEQYF.

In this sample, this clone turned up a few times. The CDR3 coding sequence is TGTGCCATCAGTGACCAAGGACTAAATGAAAAACTGTTTTTT. Translating it yields CAISDQGLNEKLFF. The chain employs TRBV10-3 and TRBJ1-4; D uncertain. The V end lost 3 bases, the J end lost 5 bases, and 10 bases lay between the germline ends. The CDR3 spans 14 residues. Germline-derived CDR1 and CDR2 are ENHRY and SYGVKD.

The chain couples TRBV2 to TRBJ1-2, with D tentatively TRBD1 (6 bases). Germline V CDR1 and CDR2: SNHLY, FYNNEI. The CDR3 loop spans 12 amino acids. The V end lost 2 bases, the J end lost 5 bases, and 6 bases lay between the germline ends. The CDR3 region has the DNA TGTGCCAGCAGTGAACAGGGGTATGGCTACACCTTC. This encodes CASSEQGYGYTF.

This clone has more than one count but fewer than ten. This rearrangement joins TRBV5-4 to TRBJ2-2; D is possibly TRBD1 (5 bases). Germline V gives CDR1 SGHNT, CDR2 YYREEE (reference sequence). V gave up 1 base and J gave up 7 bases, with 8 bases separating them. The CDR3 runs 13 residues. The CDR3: CASSLWGGGELFF. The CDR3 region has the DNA TGTGCCAGCAGCTTGTGGGGCGGCGGGGAGCTGTTTTTT. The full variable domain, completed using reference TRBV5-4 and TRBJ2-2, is ETGVTQSPTHLIKTRGQQVTLRCSSQSGHNTVSWYQQALGQGPQFIFQYYREEENGRGNFPPRFSGLQFPNYSSELNVNALELDDSALYLCASSLWGGGELFFGEGSRLTVL.

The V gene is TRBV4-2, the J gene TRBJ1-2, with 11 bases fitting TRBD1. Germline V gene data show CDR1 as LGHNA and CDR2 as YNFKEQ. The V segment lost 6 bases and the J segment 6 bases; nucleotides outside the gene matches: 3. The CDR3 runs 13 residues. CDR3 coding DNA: TGTGCCAGCAGATCGGACAGGGGGCATGGCTACACCTTC. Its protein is CASRSDRGHGYTF.

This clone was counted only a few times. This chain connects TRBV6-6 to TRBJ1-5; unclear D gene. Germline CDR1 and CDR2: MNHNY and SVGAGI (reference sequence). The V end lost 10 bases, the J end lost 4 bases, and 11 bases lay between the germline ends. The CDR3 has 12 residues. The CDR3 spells CANPGGNQPQHF. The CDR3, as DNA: TGTGCCAACCCGGGCGGAAATCAGCCCCAGCATTTT.

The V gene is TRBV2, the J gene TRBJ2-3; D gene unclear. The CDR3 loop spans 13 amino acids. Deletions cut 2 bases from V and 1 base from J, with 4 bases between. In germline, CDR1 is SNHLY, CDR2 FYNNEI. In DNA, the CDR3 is TGTGCCAGCAGTGAACAAGGCACAGATACGCAGTATTTT. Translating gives CASSEQGTDTQYF.

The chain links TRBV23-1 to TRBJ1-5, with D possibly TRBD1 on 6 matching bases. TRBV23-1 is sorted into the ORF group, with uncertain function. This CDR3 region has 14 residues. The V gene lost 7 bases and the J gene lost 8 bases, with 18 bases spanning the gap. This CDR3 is CASTPIGGAKPQHF. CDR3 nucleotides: TGCGCCAGCACACCAATCGGGGGGGCTAAGCCCCAGCATTTT.

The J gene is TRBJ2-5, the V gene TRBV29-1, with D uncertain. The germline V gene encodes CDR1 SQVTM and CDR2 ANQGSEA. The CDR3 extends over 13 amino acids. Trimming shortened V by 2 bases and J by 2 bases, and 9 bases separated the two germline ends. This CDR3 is CSVERSVQETQYF. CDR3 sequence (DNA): TGCAGCGTTGAACGCAGCGTTCAAGAGACCCAGTACTTC.

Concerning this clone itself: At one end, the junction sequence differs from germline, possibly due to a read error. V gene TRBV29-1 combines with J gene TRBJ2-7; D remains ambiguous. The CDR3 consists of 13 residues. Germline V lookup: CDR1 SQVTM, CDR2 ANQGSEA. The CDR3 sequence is CSVGFQRSSEQYF. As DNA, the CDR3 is TGCAGCGTTGGTTTCCAGAGGTCCTCCGAGCAGTACTTC.

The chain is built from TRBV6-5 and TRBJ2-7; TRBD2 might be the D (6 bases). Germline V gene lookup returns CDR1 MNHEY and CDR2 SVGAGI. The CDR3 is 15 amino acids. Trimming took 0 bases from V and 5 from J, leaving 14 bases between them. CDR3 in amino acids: CASSYSGGLAHEQYF. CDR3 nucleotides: TGTGCCAGCAGTTACTCGGGGGGACTTGCCCACGAGCAGTACTTC.

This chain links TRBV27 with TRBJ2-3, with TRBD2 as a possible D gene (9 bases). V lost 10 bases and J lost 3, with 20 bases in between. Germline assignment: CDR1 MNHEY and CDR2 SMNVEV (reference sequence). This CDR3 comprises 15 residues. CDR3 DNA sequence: TGTGCCACCCAGGGGGCGGGAGGGCTTACAGATACGCAGTATTTT. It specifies CATQGAGGLTDTQYF.

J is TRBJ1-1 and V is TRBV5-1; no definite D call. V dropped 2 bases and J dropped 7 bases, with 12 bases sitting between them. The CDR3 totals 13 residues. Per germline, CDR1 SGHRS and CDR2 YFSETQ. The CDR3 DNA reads TGCGCCAGCAGCTTTGCACGAGAAGGTGAAGCTTTCTTT. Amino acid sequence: CASSFAREGEAFF. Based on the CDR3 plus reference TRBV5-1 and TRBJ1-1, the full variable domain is KAGVTQTPRYLIKTRGQQVTLSCSPISGHRSVSWYQQTPGQGLQFLFEYFSETQRNKGNFPGRFSGRQFSNSRSEMNVSTLELGDSALYLCASSFAREGEAFFGQGTRLTVV.

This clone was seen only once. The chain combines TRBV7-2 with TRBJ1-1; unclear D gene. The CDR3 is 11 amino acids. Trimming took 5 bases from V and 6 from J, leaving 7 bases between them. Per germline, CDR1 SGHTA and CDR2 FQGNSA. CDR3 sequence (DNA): TGTGCCAGCAGCAGTGGACCTGAAGCTTTCTTT. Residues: CASSSGPEAFF. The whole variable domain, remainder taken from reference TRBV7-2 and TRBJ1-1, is GAGVSQSPSNKVTEKGKDVELRCDPISGHTALYWYRQSLGQGLEFLIYFQGNSAPDKSGLPSDRFSAERTGGSVSTLTIQRTQQEDSAVYLCASSSGPEAFFGQGTRLTVV.

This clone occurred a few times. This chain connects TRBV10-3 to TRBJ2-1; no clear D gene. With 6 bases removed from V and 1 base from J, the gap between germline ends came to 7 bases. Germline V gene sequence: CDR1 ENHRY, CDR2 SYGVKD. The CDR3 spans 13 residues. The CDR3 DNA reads TGTGCCATCAGCGTGGCGTCCTACAATGAGCAGTTCTTC. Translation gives CAISVASYNEQFF.

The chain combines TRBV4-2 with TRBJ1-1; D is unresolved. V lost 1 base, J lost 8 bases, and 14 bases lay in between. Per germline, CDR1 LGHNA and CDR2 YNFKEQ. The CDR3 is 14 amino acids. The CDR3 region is CASSQGVDASEAFF. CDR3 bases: TGTGCCAGCAGCCAAGGTGTAGACGCCTCGGAAGCTTTCTTT.

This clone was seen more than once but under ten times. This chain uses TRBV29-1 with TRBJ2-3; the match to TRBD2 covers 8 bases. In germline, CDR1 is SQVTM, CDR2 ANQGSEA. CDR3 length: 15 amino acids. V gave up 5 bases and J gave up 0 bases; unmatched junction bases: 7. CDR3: CSVTGGGRSTDTQYF. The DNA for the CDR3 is TGCAGCGTTACCGGGGGGGGTCGGAGCACAGATACGCAGTATTTT.

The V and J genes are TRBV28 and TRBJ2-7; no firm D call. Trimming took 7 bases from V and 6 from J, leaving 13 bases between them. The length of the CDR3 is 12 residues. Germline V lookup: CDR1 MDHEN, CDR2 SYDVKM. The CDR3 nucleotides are TGTGCCAGCACCCACTCGGCCGGCGAGCAGTACTTC. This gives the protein CASTHSAGEQYF.